This T cell receptor beta chain was found in a study of shared clonotypes between healthy human individuals. J was trimmed by 0 bases and V by 7 bases; bases with no gene match: 9. The CDR3 has 15 amino acids. CDR1 and CDR2 from the germline V gene are MNHEY and SVGAGI. TCRdb's table, derived via immunoSEQ multiplex PCR, lists solely in-frame clones and lacks some. This sample has roughly 2.1 million clones, with roughly 91% found just once. Naive CD8 cells lacked CD45RO and underwent positive selection for CCR7, leaving out terminally differentiated effector memory CD45RA+ cells. Donors were healthy HIV-negative adults without recent acute infections or vaccinations.

This sequence originates from a young man in good health. Some clones in this sample may be carry-over from other donors' samples. J is TRBJ2-7 and V is TRBV6-5; 7 bases map to TRBD2. The sequenced material came from naive CD8+ T cells from PBMCs. The CDR3 is CASTVAGGSSYEQYF. Here the CDR3 DNA reads TGTGCCAGCACCGTAGCGGGTGGGAGCTCCTACGAGCAGTACTTC.